This entry lists 9 T cell receptor beta chains sequenced from one sample in a study of identifying expanded T cells in peripheral blood (dated by TCRdb to the late 2010s). Library preparation was by the immunoSEQ multiplex PCR assay. Drawn from immuneACCESS, this table holds only the in-frame rearrangements with V and J called that TCRdb kept. Clones are partly lost; checked studies trace under half to an unresolved V gene and leave the rest unexplained. The sample data list tens of thousands of clones, and around nine tenths of these were observed just once. The ten largest clones represent roughly 19% of the sample. Sequencing was performed on blood. Receptors originate from a person aged 18 to 75 in good health.

There are many counts of this clone. The rearrangement uses TRBV6-4 and TRBJ1-1; D uncertain. CDR3 length: 13 amino acids. Per the germline V gene, CDR1 is MRHNA and CDR2 is SNTAGT. V shed 5 bases and J shed 2 bases, with 9 bases lying between them. CDR3 region: CASSRATNTEAFF. CDR3 bases: TGTGCCAGCAGTAGAGCCACAAACACTGAAGCTTTCTTT.

The V call is TRBV5-1, the J call TRBJ2-6, with D possibly matching TRBD1 (5 bases). V lost 4 bases, J lost 2 bases, and 10 bases lay in between. Germline values: CDR1 SGHRS, CDR2 YFSETQ. The CDR3 covers 15 residues. CDR3 nucleotides: TGCGCCAGCAGCCAGGGCGGTGCTGGGGCCAACGTCCTGACTTTC. The encoded protein is CASSQGGAGANVLTF.

This rearrangement joins TRBV7-9 to TRBJ1-5; D is unresolved. The CDR3 loop spans 15 amino acids. Germline loops: CDR1 SEHNR, CDR2 FQNEAQ (reference sequence). V was trimmed by 1 base and J by 4 bases, leaving 11 bases between them. This CDR3 is CASSLVGSRNQPQHF. The CDR3 DNA follows: TGTGCCAGCAGCTTAGTGGGGTCGCGAAATCAGCCCCAGCATTTT.

J is TRBJ1-1 and V is TRBV20-1; D gene unclear. CDR1 and CDR2 (germline): DFQATT, SNEGSKA (reference sequence). This CDR3 spans 11 amino acids. CDR3 amino acids: CRAGMSTEAFF. CDR3 DNA sequence: TGCAGGGCGGGGATGAGCACTGAAGCTTTCTTT.

The rearrangement uses TRBV7-2 and TRBJ1-2, with D maybe TRBD1 (6 bases). V was cut by 5 bases and J by 7 bases, with 17 bases left in between. The germline CDR1 and CDR2 sequences are SGHTA and FQGNSA. This CDR3 is 14 amino acids long. DNA for the CDR3: TGTGCCAGCAGCCTCACTCAGGGGACGGGTGGCTACACCTTC. Amino acid sequence: CASSLTQGTGGYTF.

CDR3 bases: TGTGCCAGTACTCCGACAGCCAGGGTTGGGGAGACCCAGTACTTC. Amino acid sequence: CASTPTARVGETQYF. This sequence joins TRBV19 and TRBJ2-5, with D possibly TRBD1 on 5 matching bases. CDR3 size: 15 residues. The germline V and J ends were trimmed by 7 bases and 5 bases, with 20 bases remaining between them. Germline lookup yields CDR1 LNHDA and CDR2 SQIVND (reference sequence).

This chain links TRBV5-8 with TRBJ1-6; 7 bases are shared with TRBD1. CDR1 is SGHTS and CDR2 is YDEGEE in the germline V gene. V shed 6 bases and J 7 bases; nucleotides not matched to a gene: 10. The CDR3 is 15 amino acids. CDR3 sequence reads: CASTDLGGANSPLHF. The CDR3 coding sequence is TGTGCCAGCACCGACCTAGGGGGCGCGAATTCACCCCTCCACTTT. The full variable domain, its missing parts supplied by reference TRBV5-8 and TRBJ1-6, is EAGVTQSPTHLIKTRGQQATLRCSPISGHTSVYWYQQALGLGLQFLLWYDEGEERNRGNFPPRFSGRQFPNYSSELNVNALELEDSALYLCASTDLGGANSPLHFGNGTRLTVT.

The chain is built from TRBV11-3 and TRBJ2-1; 8 nucleotides agree with TRBD1. Unmatched junction bases numbered 9, after V lost 5 bases and J lost 12 bases. Germline V gene sequence: CDR1 SGHNT, CDR2 YENEEA. The CDR3 spans 13 residues. The CDR3 is CASSTGGTMRQFF. CDR3 coding DNA: TGTGCCAGCAGCACAGGGGGTACAATGAGGCAGTTCTTC.

The chain joins TRBV10-3 to TRBJ1-2; TRBD1 is a possible D gene (6 bases). Trimming pared 5 bases from V and 4 bases from J, leaving 17 bases between. This CDR3 is built from 15 residues. Germline V gene sequence: CDR1 ENHRY, CDR2 SYGVKD. As DNA, the CDR3 is TGTGCCATCAGTACTTTTGACAGGCTAGTCTATGGCTACACCTTC. Translating gives CAISTFDRLVYGYTF.